This T cell receptor beta chain originates from a study of early stage breast cancer tumors. Background on the study: Invasive lobular carcinomas made up about 30% of the 12 ER+/PR+/HER2- tumors.

Remarks on this clone: Antigen: not known.

The CDR3 is 14 amino acids. V shed 2 bases and J shed 3 bases, with 11 bases lying between them. Germline lookup yields CDR1 GTSNPN and CDR2 SVGIG (reference sequence). Using immunoSEQ multiplex PCR, the repertoire was profiled, and TCRdb retains in-frame clones only, with some absent. The sample yields approximately 10,000 clones, around 60% seen once. Study-level points and caveats: Tumor and normal breast were distinguished via blood comparison in about 90% of the 16 patients.

This clonotype was obtained from a person in their sixties with breast cancer. The source material was breast tumor tissue. The rearrangement uses TRBV30 and TRBJ1-5; no clear D gene. The CDR3 nucleotides read TGTGCCTGGAGTTCTACAGCGGTCAATCAGCCCCAGCATTTT. The encoded protein is CAWSSTAVNQPQHF.